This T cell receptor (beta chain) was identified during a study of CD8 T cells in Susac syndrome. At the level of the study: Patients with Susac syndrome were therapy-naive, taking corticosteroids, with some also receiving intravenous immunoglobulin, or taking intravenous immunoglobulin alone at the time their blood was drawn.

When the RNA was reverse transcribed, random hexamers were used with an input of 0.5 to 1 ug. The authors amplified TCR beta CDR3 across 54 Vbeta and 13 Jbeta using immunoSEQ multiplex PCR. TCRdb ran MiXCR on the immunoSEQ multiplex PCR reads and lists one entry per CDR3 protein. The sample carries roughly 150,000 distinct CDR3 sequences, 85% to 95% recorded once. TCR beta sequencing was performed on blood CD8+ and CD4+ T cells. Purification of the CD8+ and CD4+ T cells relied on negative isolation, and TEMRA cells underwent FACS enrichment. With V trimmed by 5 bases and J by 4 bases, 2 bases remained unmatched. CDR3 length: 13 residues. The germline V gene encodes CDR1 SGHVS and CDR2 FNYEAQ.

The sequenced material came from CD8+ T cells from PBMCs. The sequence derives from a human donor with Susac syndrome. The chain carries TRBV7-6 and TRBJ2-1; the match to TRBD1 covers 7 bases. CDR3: CASSVGQYNEQFF. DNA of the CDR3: TGTGCCAGCAGCGTGGGACAGTACAATGAGCAGTTCTTC. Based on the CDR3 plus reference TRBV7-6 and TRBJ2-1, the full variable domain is GAGVSQSPRYKVTKRGQDVALRCDPISGHVSLYWYRQALGQGPEFLTYFNYEAQQDKSGLPNDRFSAERPEGSISTLTIQRTEQRDSAMYRCASSVGQYNEQFFGPGTRLTVL.